The rows below give T cell receptor beta chains drawn from one sample of a study of OX40 agonist ivuxolimab in advanced cancers. The assay was immunoSEQ multiplex PCR, and TCRdb's table has in-frame clones only and misses some. The table has about 40,000 clones, approximately 86% seen once. The sample in question was CD4+ or CD8+ T cells sorted from blood, obtained in a trial of the OX40 agonist ivuxolimab. The origin of the receptors is an adult with an advanced solid tumor such as melanoma, head and neck, liver or kidney cancer. Both conserved end residues are part of each CDR3. A D gene is named only where the DNA matches it firmly. The listing skips clone size in some rows; elsewhere it reads once, few, many or a size class.

.	TRBV7-9	.	TRBJ2-5	TGTGCCAGCAGCCCCCTGCCCGGGGCCCAAGAGACCCAGTACTTC	CASSPLPGAQETQYF
.	TRBV6-6	.	TRBJ2-7	TGTGCCAGCAGTTACACTGTATCCTACGAGCAGTACTTC	CASSYTVSYEQYF
.	TRBV9	TRBD1	TRBJ1-2	TGTGCCAGCAGCGGCTTTGACAGGGTCAGAAACTATGGCTACACCTTC	CASSGFDRVRNYGYTF
.	TRBV5-6	TRBD2	TRBJ2-2	TGTGCCAGCAGCTCCGGGACTAGCGGGGGGGCCGGGGAGCTGTTTTTT	CASSSGTSGGAGELFF
.	TRBV19	TRBD1	TRBJ2-1	TGTGCCAGTAGTTTCCCGGGACAGACTTACAATGAGCAGTTCTTC	CASSFPGQTYNEQFF
medium-sized	TRBV19	.	TRBJ2-7	TGTGCCAGTAGTATTGCGGTCCCCTCCTACGAGCAGTACTTC	CASSIAVPSYEQYF
.	TRBV28	.	TRBJ2-1	TGTGCCAGCAGTTTAGGGGGTCTCGGAGTCGACAATGAGCAGTTCTTC	CASSLGGLGVDNEQFF
once	TRBV5-1	TRBD1	TRBJ2-7	TGCGCCAGCAGCTTTGGGACAGGGCAGGACGAGCAGTACTTC	CASSFGTGQDEQYF
.	TRBV19	TRBD1	TRBJ2-7	TGTGCCAGTAGTCCCGAGACAGGGCTCGAGCAGTACTTC	CASSPETGLEQYF
.	TRBV6-4	.	TRBJ2-1	TGTGCCAGCAGTGACGAGGGCGGAGGACCCAACAATGAGCAGTTCTTC	CASSDEGGGPNNEQFF
once	TRBV4-1	TRBD1	TRBJ1-6	TGCGCCAGCAGCCAAGAAGGACAGGGGGGCGGTTCACCCCTCCACTTT	CASSQEGQGGGSPLHF
.	TRBV11-3	TRBD2	TRBJ2-7	TGTGCCAGCAGCCCTACTAGCGATCCCTCCTACGAGCAGTACTTC	CASSPTSDPSYEQYF
few	TRBV28	.	TRBJ1-2	TGTGCCAGCAGTTTGCGGCAGCTCGCCTCTGGCTACACCTTC	CASSLRQLASGYTF
.	TRBV2	TRBD2	TRBJ2-1	TGTGCCAGCAGTGAAGCGGACCCCAGACTAGCGGATGACAATGAGCAGTTCTTC	CASSEADPRLADDNEQFF
.	TRBV18	TRBD1	TRBJ1-5	TGTGCCAGCTCCCCGGACAGGGATACCAATCAGCCCCAGCATTTT	CASSPDRDTNQPQHF
.	TRBV5-1	.	TRBJ2-2	TGCGCCAGCAGGGGGGACACCGGGGAGCTGTTTTTT	CASRGDTGELFF
.	TRBV28	TRBD2	TRBJ2-1	TGTGCCAGCAGTTTAAGAGGGACTAGCCGAGGAGACAATGAGCAGTTCTTC	CASSLRGTSRGDNEQFF
.	TRBV19	.	TRBJ1-5	TGTGCCAGTAGTATAGGGAGTAAACAGCCCCAGCATTTT	CASSIGSKQPQHF
.	TRBV2	.	TRBJ1-5	TGTGCCACCCGGCAAGCCGGGGGTCTGCAGCCCCAGCATTTT	CATRQAGGLQPQHF
few	TRBV19	.	TRBJ1-2	TGTGCCAGTGATCCGGGGGGCGCGGACCTTTCGGAGGGCTACACCTTC	CASDPGGADLSEGYTF
.	TRBV7-6	.	TRBJ2-1	TGTGCCAGCAGCTCCATCAGGCAATACAATGAGCAGTTCTTC	CASSSIRQYNEQFF
once	TRBV4-1	.	TRBJ2-3	TGCGCCAGCAGCCTAGTACGAGATACGCAGTATTTT	CASSLVRDTQYF
.	TRBV28	.	TRBJ2-3	TGTGCCAGCAGTTTCCCAGCGGAGTCCACAGATACGCAGTATTTT	CASSFPAESTDTQYF
.	TRBV5-1	TRBD2	TRBJ2-1	TGCGCCAGCAGCTTGGGCGGAGTAGCGGGGTACAATGAGCAGTTCTTC	CASSLGGVAGYNEQFF
.	TRBV5-5	.	TRBJ2-7	TGTGCCAGCAGCTTTGCTTCCGCCTACGAGCAGTACTTC	CASSFASAYEQYF
.	TRBV6-5	.	TRBJ2-1	TGTGCCAGCAGTCCGGGACTCCCTCGTCATGAGCAGTTCTTC	CASSPGLPRHEQFF
.	TRBV5-4	.	TRBJ2-3	TGTGCCAGCAGCTTGGAGGTGGGGATGGGCACAGATACGCAGTATTTT	CASSLEVGMGTDTQYF
.	TRBV7-9	.	TRBJ1-3	TGTGCCAGCAGCTTGATGTGGACTGGAAACACCATATATTTT	CASSLMWTGNTIYF
.	TRBV6-5	.	TRBJ1-1	TGTGCCAGCATAGGTGGGGTGAGGAACACTGAAGCTTTCTTT	CASIGGVRNTEAFF
once	TRBV7-3	TRBD2	TRBJ2-3	TGTGCCAGCAGCTCCCTTTTTAGCGGGGACACAGATACGCAGTATTTT	CASSSLFSGDTDTQYF
few	TRBV6-5	.	TRBJ2-2	TGTGCCAGCAGTTACTTCGGGACCGGGGAGCTGTTTTTT	CASSYFGTGELFF
.	TRBV4-1	.	TRBJ1-1	TGCGCCAGCAGCCAAGACACAGGCCTTCGGGACACTGAAGCTTTCTTT	CASSQDTGLRDTEAFF
.	TRBV9	.	TRBJ2-7	TGTGCCAGCAGCCCTGGCGAAACCTACGAGCAGTACTTC	CASSPGETYEQYF
.	TRBV5-1	.	TRBJ2-3	TGCGCCAGCAGCTCCGACACAGATACGCAGTATTTT	CASSSDTDTQYF
.	TRBV5-1	.	TRBJ1-4	TGCGCCAGCAGCTTGTCAGGGGATGGGGAAAAACTGTTTTTT	CASSLSGDGEKLFF
medium-sized	TRBV5-6	.	TRBJ1-2	TGTGCCAGCAGGGCTCGAATGGGGGCTGTGGGCTACACCTTC	CASRARMGAVGYTF
once	TRBV19	TRBD2	TRBJ2-1	TGTGCCAGTAGCTCGACTAGCGGGAGCTATAATGAGCAGTTCTTC	CASSSTSGSYNEQFF
.	TRBV7-9	.	TRBJ2-1	TGTGCCAGCAGTTCGGCCGGACACAGCTCGGTCTTC	CASSSAGHSSVF
.	TRBV4-3	.	TRBJ1-1	TGCGCCAGCAGCCAAGATCGGGCGGGGAACACTGAAGCTTTCTTT	CASSQDRAGNTEAFF
.	TRBV7-2	.	TRBJ2-6	TGTGCCAGCAGCTGGGCAGGGGACTTTGCCAACGTCCTGACTTTC	CASSWAGDFANVLTF
.	TRBV19	.	TRBJ1-2	TGTGCCACCCGGCCGGAGGTTTTCTATGGCTACACCTTC	CATRPEVFYGYTF
.	TRBV5-1	TRBD2	TRBJ2-2	TGCGCCAGCAGCTTGGGGGAGGGCGCCGGGGAGCTGTTTTTT	CASSLGEGAGELFF
.	TRBV6-5	.	TRBJ1-1	TGTGCCAGCAGCATCGGTGACACTGAAGCTTTCTTT	CASSIGDTEAFF
few	TRBV4-1	.	TRBJ2-2	TGCGCCAGCACCTCAAGGAATTTCGGGGAGCTGTTTTTT	CASTSRNFGELFF
.	TRBV7-2	.	TRBJ2-6	TGTGCCAGCAGCTCCGACAGCCTCGGGGCCAACGTCCTGACTTTC	CASSSDSLGANVLTF
few	TRBV6-6	.	TRBJ2-7	TGTGCCAGCTCGAGGGACTCCCAATACGAGCAGTACTTC	CASSRDSQYEQYF
.	TRBV28	.	TRBJ2-1	TGTGCCAGCAGTTTGGACAACTACAATGAGCAGTTCTTC	CASSLDNYNEQFF
.	TRBV1	.	TRBJ2-5	TGCACCAGCAGCCAAGCAACCTACTGCGGGGGGCCCCAAGAGACCCAGTACTTC	CTSSQATYCGGPQETQYF
.	TRBV27	.	TRBJ1-4	TGTGCCAGCGGGCAACTACCCTTGGGAGAAAAACTGTTTTTT	CASGQLPLGEKLFF
.	TRBV27	.	TRBJ2-4	TGTGCCAGCAGTCTTAGAGGGGACATTCAGTACTTC	CASSLRGDIQYF
.	TRBV7-3	TRBD1	TRBJ2-1	TGTGCCAGCAGCGGGACAGGTTTGGGCAATGAGCAGTTCTTC	CASSGTGLGNEQFF
.	TRBV6-5	.	TRBJ2-7	TGTGCCAGCAGTGATTTCGAAGAGCAGTACTTC	CASSDFEEQYF
.	TRBV27	TRBD1	TRBJ1-6	TGTGCCAGCAAACGGACAGGTGGGTCACCCCTCCACTTT	CASKRTGGSPLHF
.	TRBV5-4	.	TRBJ1-2	TGTGCCAGCAGCTTGGAACGCCAGGAGTATGGCTACACCTTC	CASSLERQEYGYTF
once	TRBV6-6	.	TRBJ1-5	TGTGCCAGCAGTCCAAATAGCAATCAGCCCCAGCATTTT	CASSPNSNQPQHF
.	TRBV7-9	.	TRBJ1-4	TGTGCCAGCAGCCTACCCCCTGGGGAAAAACTGTTTTTT	CASSLPPGEKLFF
.	TRBV5-1	TRBD1	TRBJ1-4	TGCGCCAGCAGCTTGGGACAGGGGTGGACTAATGAAAAACTGTTTTTT	CASSLGQGWTNEKLFF
.	TRBV5-1	.	TRBJ2-7	TGCGCCAGCAGCCTTAATCTCGCGGTGAGCTACGAGCAGTACTTC	CASSLNLAVSYEQYF
.	TRBV6-1	TRBD2	TRBJ2-1	TGTGCCAGCAATGGACTAGCCTCCTACAATGAGCAGTTCTTC	CASNGLASYNEQFF
.	TRBV4-1	.	TRBJ2-1	TGCGCCAGCAGCCAAGCTCTACCGGCCTACAATGAGCAGTTCTTC	CASSQALPAYNEQFF